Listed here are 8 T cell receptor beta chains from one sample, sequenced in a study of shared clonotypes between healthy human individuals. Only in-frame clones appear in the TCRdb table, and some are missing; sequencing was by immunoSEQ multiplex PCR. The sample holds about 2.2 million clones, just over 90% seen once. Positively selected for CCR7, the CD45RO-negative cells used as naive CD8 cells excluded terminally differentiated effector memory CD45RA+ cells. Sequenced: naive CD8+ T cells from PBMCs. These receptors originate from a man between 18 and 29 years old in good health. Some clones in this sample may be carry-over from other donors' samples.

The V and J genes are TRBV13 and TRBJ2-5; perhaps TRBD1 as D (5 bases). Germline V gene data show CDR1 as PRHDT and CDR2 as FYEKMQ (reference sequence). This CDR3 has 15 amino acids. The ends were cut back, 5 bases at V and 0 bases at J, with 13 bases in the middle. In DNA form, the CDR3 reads TGTGCCAGCAGCCTCGATGGGGCCAACCAAGAGACCCAGTACTTC. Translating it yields CASSLDGANQETQYF.

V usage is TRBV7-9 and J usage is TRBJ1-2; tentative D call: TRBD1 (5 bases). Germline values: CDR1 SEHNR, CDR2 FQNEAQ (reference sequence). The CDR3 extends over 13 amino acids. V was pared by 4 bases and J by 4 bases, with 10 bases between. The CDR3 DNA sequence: TGTGCCAGCAGCTCACGGGGGGTCTATGGCTACACCTTC. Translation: CASSSRGVYGYTF. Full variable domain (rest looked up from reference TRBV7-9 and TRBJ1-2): DTGVSQNPRHKITKRGQNVTFRCDPISEHNRLYWYRQTLGQGPEFLTYFQNEAQLEKSRLLSDRFSAERPKGSFSTLEIQRTEQGDSAMYLCASSSRGVYGYTFGSGTRLTVV.

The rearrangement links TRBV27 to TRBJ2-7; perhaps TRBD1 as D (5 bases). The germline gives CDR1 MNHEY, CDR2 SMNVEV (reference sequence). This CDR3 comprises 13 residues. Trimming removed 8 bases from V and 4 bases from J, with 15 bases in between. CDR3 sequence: CASAFQGSYEQYF. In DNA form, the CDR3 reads TGTGCCAGCGCATTCCAGGGTTCATACGAGCAGTACTTC.

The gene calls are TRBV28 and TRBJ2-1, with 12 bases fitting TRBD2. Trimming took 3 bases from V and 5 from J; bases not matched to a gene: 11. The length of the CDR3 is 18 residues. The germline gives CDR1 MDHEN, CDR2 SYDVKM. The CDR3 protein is CASSLGRLAGVSHNEQFF. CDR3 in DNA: TGTGCCAGCAGTTTGGGGCGACTAGCGGGAGTGAGCCACAATGAGCAGTTCTTC.

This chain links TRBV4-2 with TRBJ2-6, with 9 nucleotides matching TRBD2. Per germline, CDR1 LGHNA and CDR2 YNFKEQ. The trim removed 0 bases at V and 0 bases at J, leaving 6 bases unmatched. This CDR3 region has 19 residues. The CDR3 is CASSQDRLAGLSGANVLTF. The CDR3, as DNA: TGTGCCAGCAGCCAAGATCGGCTAGCGGGACTCTCTGGGGCCAACGTCCTGACTTTC.

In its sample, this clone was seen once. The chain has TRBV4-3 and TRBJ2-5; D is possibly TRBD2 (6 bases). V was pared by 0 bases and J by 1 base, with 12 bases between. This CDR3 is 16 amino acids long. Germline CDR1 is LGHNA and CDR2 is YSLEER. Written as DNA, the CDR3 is TGCGCCAGCAGCCAAGACCCGGCGGGGTCCCAAGAGACCCAGTACTTC. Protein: CASSQDPAGSQETQYF.

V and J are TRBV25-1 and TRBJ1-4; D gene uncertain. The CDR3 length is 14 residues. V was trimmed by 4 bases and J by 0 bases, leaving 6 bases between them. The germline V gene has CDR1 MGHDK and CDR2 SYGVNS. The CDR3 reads CASSAFATNEKLFF. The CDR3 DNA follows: TGTGCCAGCAGTGCGTTCGCAACTAATGAAAAACTGTTTTTT.

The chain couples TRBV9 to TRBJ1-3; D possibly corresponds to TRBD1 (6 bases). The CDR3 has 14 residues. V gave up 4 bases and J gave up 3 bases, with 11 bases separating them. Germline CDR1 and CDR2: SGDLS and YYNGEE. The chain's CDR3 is CASSSGVGGNTIYF. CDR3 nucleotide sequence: TGTGCCAGCAGCTCAGGGGTAGGTGGAAACACCATATATTTT.